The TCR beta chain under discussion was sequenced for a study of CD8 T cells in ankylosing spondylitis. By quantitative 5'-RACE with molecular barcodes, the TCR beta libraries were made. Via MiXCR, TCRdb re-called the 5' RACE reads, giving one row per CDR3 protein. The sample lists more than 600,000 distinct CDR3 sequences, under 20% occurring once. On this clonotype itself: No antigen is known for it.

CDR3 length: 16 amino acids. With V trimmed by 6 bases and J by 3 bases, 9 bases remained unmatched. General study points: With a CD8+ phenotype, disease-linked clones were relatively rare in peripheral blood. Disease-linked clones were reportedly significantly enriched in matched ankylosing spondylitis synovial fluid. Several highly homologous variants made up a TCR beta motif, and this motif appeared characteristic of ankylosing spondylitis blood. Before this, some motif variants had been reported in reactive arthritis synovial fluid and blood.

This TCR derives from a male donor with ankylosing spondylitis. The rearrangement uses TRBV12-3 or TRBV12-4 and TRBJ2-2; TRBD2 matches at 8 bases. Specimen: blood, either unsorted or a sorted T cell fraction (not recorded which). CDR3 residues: CASREPGGPYTGELFF. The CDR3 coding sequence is TGTGCCAGCAGGGAACCGGGGGGGCCCTACACCGGGGAGCTGTTTTTT.